This TCR beta chain was obtained from a study of T cell repertoires in cytomegalovirus infection. Study outcomes and limitations: Summed frequency of shared TCR beta families picked out CMV carriers who also had the relevant HLA.

TCRdb processed the reads anew with MiXCR; each CDR3 protein has one entry. The sample shows under 150,000 distinct CDR3 sequences, less than 9.5% of them seen only once. This clonotype was detected a few times. Its specificity is not known. This TCR derives from a human donor in good health (CMV status not recorded). Some clones in this sample may be carry-over from other donors' samples. Material: PBMCs.

CDR3 amino acids: CSASKGNQPQHF. DNA of the CDR3: TGCAGTGCTAGTAAGGGGAATCAGCCCCAGCATTTT. The chain is built from TRBV20-1 and TRBJ1-5; possibly TRBD1 for D (5 bases). CDR3 size: 12 residues. The germline CDR1 and CDR2 sequences are DFQATT and SNEGSKA (reference sequence). V was pared by 3 bases and J by 4 bases, with 7 bases between.